These 8 T cell receptor beta chains came from one sample sequenced in a study of beta chain features in type 1 diabetes. Expressed TCRB transcripts were sequenced because the isolated RNA had all been reverse transcribed beforehand. Repertoires were generated with immunoSEQ multiplex PCR, while TCRdb's copy carries only in-frame clones and drops some. The repertoire holds 35,000 to 50,000 clones, with about 50% as singletons. The sequenced material came from stem cell memory CD4+ T cells from blood. The receptors derive from a woman aged 25 to 39 in good health.

This clone was picked up a small number of times. The V and J genes are TRBV5-8 and TRBJ2-1, with TRBD2 matching over 11 bases. The CDR3 loop spans 12 amino acids. The ends lost 3 bases at V and 15 bases at J; junction bases unmatched: 5. Germline CDR1 and CDR2: SGHTS and YDEGEE. CDR3 DNA: TGTGCCAGCAGCTCGGGACTAGCGGTTATGTTCTTC. The encoded protein is CASSSGLAVMFF.

Concerning this clone itself: Other DNA variants within this sample encode the same CDR3. The chain combines TRBV7-2 with TRBJ2-1; D possibly corresponds to TRBD2 (5 bases). This CDR3 has 15 residues. The V end was cut by 5 bases, the J end by 4 bases, with 15 bases between. The germline V gene encodes CDR1 SGHTA and CDR2 FQGNSA. The CDR3 spells CASSLWRTSYNEQFF. The CDR3 nucleotides read TGTGCCAGCAGCCTTTGGAGGACCTCTTACAATGAGCAGTTCTTC.

This clone was seen only a few times. The chain combines TRBV19 with TRBJ2-7; D might be TRBD1 (5 bases). The CDR3 has 17 amino acids. The germline V gene encodes CDR1 LNHDA and CDR2 SQIVND (reference sequence). The germline V and J ends were trimmed by 6 bases and 1 base, with 22 bases remaining between them. The CDR3 DNA reads as TGTGCCAGTAGCCAATTGGGGCTCGTGGCAACATCCTACGAGCAGTACTTC. Its protein product is CASSQLGLVATSYEQYF.

V is TRBV5-6 and J is TRBJ2-1, with 8 nucleotides matching TRBD1. Germline V gene sequence: CDR1 SGHDT, CDR2 YYEEEE. This CDR3 is built from 15 residues. Trimming at V came to 3 bases and at J to 4 bases, leaving 6 bases not matched to a gene. In DNA, the CDR3 is TGTGCCAGCAGCTCCCAGGGGGCCGAATACAATGAGCAGTTCTTC. Encoded protein: CASSSQGAEYNEQFF.

This clone was observed a single time. This chain uses TRBV2 with TRBJ2-7, with D possibly being TRBD2 (5 bases). This CDR3 is built from 12 residues. V lost 2 bases and J lost 9, with 11 bases in between. Germline CDR1 and CDR2: SNHLY and FYNNEI. The CDR3 nucleotides read TGTGCCAGCAGTGAACAGAGTCGGGGGCAGTACTTC. Protein product: CASSEQSRGQYF.

CDR3 in amino acids: CASSPPGTGDQPQHF. The CDR3 bases are TGTGCCAGCTCACCACCGGGGACAGGGGATCAGCCCCAGCATTTT. The chain has TRBV18 and TRBJ1-5; TRBD1 aligns across 10 bases. Germline V lookup: CDR1 KGHSH, CDR2 LQKENI. The junction had 1 base not matched to a gene; V was cut back by 0 bases and J by 5 bases. The CDR3 is 15 residues long. Together with reference TRBV18 and TRBJ1-5, the CDR3 gives the full variable domain: NAGVMQNPRHLVRRRGQEARLRCSPMKGHSHVYWYRQLPEEGLKFMVYLQKENIIDESGMPKERFSAEFPKEGPSILRIQQVVRGDSAAYFCASSPPGTGDQPQHFGDGTRLSIL.

The genes are TRBV7-6 and TRBJ2-5; 8 bases are a match to TRBD1. The CDR3 runs to 14 residues. Germline loops: CDR1 SGHVS, CDR2 FNYEAQ. V dropped 4 bases and J dropped 1; count of bases not matched to a gene: 2. Here the CDR3 DNA reads TGTGCCAGCAGCTCAGGACAGGGCCAAGAGACCCAGTACTTC. Amino acid sequence: CASSSGQGQETQYF.

The chain uses TRBV27 and TRBJ1-1; D not resolved. Germline V gives CDR1 MNHEY, CDR2 SMNVEV (reference sequence). This CDR3 has 13 residues. Between the trimmed V and J ends, which lost 5 bases and 3 bases, there was a span of 10 bases. The CDR3 region is CASSPMQDTEAFF. In DNA, the CDR3 is TGTGCCAGCAGTCCTATGCAGGACACTGAAGCTTTCTTT.